A selection of T cell receptor beta chains follows, all from one sample in a study of T cell responses to AZD1222 COVID-19 vaccine. Produced via immunoSEQ multiplex PCR; TCRdb's table is partial and in-frame only. Of tens of thousands of clones listed, 60% to 85% are singletons. The starting material was peripheral blood, obtained 28 days after the second dose of the MenACWY control vaccine. Every receptor here comes from an adult who received the MenACWY meningococcal vaccine as a control. CDR3s include the opening cysteine and the closing phenylalanine or tryptophan. The D gene is left open where the match is weak. A clone size is listed for some rows: how often the clone was seen (once, few, many), or a class if it is expanded.

TRBV7-9	TRBJ2-3	NA	NA	CASSLFTGPTDTQYF	TGTGCCAGCAGCTTGTTCACTGGACCCACAGATACGCAGTATTTT
TRBV7-2	TRBJ1-1	NA	TRBD1	CASNPGGQGEAFF	TGTGCCAGCAACCCGGGGGGACAGGGTGAAGCTTTCTTT
TRBV5-1	TRBJ2-2	once	NA	CASSLEVTLTGELFF	TGCGCCAGCAGCTTGGAGGTGACTCTCACCGGGGAGCTGTTTTTT
TRBV5-4	TRBJ1-2	NA	NA	CASSPGYTNYGYTF	TGTGCCAGCAGCCCGGGGTATACTAACTATGGCTACACCTTC
TRBV5-1	TRBJ1-1	NA	NA	CASSLKGAQNTEAFF	TGCGCCAGCAGCTTAAAAGGGGCGCAGAACACTGAAGCTTTCTTT
TRBV9	TRBJ2-3	NA	TRBD1	CASSDRGSSTDTQYF	TGTGCCAGCAGTGACAGGGGGTCGTCAACAGATACGCAGTATTTT
TRBV29-1	TRBJ2-5	few	TRBD1	CSVLDRGLYLETQYF	TGCAGCGTATTGGACAGGGGGCTCTACCTAGAGACCCAGTACTTC
TRBV5-1	TRBJ2-3	few	NA	CASSLEGRVTDTQYF	TGCGCCAGCAGCTTGGAGGGCCGGGTCACAGATACGCAGTATTTT
TRBV6-5	TRBJ1-2	NA	NA	CASSILPGQYGYTF	TGTGCCAGCAGTATTTTACCCGGACAGTATGGCTACACCTTC
TRBV29-1	TRBJ2-1	NA	TRBD1	CSSLVGQGFYEQFF	TGCAGCTCCCTAGTGGGACAGGGTTTCTATGAGCAGTTCTTC
TRBV7-2	TRBJ2-7	NA	NA	CASSLGPEQYF	TGTGCCAGCAGCTTAGGCCCTGAGCAGTACTTC
TRBV29-1	TRBJ2-3	NA	TRBD1	CSVVGQGAIDTQYF	TGCAGCGTTGTGGGGCAGGGGGCTATAGATACGCAGTATTTT
TRBV5-1	TRBJ2-5	NA	NA	CASSPEGYQETQYF	TGCGCCAGCAGCCCGGAGGGCTACCAAGAGACCCAGTACTTC
TRBV4-2	TRBJ2-7	NA	TRBD2	CASSPERGGPYEQYF	TGTGCCAGCAGCCCTGAGCGGGGGGGCCCCTACGAGCAGTACTTC